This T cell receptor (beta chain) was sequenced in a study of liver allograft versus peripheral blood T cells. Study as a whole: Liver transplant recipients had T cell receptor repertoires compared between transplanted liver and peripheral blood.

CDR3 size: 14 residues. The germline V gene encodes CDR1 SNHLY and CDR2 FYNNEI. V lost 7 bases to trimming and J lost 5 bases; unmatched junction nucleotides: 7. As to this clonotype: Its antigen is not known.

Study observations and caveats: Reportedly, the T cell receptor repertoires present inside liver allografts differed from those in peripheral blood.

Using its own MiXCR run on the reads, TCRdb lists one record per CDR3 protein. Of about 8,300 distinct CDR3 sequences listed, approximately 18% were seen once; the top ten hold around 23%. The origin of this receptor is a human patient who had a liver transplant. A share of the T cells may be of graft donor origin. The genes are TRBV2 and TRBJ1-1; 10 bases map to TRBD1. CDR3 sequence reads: CASIWDRGDTEAFF. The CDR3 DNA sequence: TGTGCCAGCATTTGGGACAGGGGTGATACTGAAGCTTTCTTT.